This TCR beta chain was sequenced for a study of graft-versus-host responses after intestinal transplantation. As for the study in general: Recipients had multivisceral, liver-intestinal, or isolated intestinal transplants.

The data were produced by immunoSEQ multiplex PCR, yet TCRdb's version contains in-frame clones alone and is incomplete. Of 4,600 or so clones in the sample, around 28% are singletons; the top ten hold around 7.9%. CD4 and CD8 responders that proliferated in the reaction were FACS-sorted. CDR3 length: 11 residues. The V end lost 1 base, the J end lost 7 bases, and 8 bases lay between the germline ends. CDR1 and CDR2 (germline): DFQATT, SNEGSKA (reference sequence). Sequencing was performed on alloreactive CD4+ T cells from a mixed lymphocyte reaction culture, taken before transplantation. Specified subset: CFSE-low proliferating T cells sorted from approximately six-day pre-transplant mixed lymphocyte reaction (GvH or HvG direction). This clonotype originated in a human patient who was an organ donor for intestinal transplantation. The chain is built from TRBV20-1 and TRBJ2-7; D ambiguous. The CDR3 protein is CSARARMEQYF. Written as DNA, the CDR3 is TGCAGTGCTAGAGCCCGCATGGAGCAGTACTTC.